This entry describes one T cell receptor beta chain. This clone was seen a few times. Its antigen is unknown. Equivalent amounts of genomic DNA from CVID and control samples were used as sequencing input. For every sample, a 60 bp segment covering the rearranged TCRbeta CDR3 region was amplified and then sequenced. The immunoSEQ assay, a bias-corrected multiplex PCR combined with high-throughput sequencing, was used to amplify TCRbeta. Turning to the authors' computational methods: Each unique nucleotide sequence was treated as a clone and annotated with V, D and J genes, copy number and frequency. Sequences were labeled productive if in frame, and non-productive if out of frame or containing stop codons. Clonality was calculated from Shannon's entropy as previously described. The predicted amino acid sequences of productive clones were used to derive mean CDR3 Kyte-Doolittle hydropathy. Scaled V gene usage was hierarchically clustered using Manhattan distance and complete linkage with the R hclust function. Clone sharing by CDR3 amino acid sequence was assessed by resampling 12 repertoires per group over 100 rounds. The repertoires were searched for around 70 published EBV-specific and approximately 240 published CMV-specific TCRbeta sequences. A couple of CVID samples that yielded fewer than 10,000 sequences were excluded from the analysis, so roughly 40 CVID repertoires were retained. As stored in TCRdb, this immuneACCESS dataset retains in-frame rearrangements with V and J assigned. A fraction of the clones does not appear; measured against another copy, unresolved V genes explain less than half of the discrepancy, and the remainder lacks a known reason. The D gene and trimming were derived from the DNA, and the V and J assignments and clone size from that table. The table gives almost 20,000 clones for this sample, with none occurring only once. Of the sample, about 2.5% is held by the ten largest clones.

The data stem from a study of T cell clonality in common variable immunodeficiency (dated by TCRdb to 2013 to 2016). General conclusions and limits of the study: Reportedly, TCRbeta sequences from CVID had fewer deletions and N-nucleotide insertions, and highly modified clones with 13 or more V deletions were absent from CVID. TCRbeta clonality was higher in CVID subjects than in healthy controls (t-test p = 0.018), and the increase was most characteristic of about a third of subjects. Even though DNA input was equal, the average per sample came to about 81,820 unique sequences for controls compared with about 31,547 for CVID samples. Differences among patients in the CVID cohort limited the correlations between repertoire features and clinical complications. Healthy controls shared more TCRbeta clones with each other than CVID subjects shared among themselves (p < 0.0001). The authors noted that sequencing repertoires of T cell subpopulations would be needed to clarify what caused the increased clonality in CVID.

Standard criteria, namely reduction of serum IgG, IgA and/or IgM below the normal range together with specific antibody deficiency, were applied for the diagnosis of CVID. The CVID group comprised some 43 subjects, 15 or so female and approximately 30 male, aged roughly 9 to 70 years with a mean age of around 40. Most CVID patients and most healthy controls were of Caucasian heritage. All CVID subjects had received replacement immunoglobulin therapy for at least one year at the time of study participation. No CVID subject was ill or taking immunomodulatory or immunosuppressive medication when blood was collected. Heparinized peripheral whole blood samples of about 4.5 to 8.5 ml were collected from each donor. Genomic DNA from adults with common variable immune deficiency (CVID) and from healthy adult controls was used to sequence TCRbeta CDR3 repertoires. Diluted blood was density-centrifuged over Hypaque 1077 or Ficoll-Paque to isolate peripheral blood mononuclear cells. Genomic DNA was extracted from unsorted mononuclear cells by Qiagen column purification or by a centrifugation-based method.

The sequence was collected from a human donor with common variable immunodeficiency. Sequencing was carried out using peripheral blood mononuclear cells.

The CDR3 is CASSTQQGMGGQPQHF. The covered CDR3 bases are TGTGCCAGTAGTACACAACAGGGGATGGGGGGCCAGCCC. The rearranged segments are TRBV19 and TRBJ1-5; 7 junctional bases match TRBD1. The sequence runs out 3 residues before the end of the CDR3; the remainder is reconstructed from the germline J gene. Counted from cysteine to phenylalanine, this CDR3 has 16 amino acids. The DNA covers only part of the CDR3, 39 bases in frame from base 1. The germline V gene (reference sequence) yields LNHDA for CDR1 and SQIVND for CDR2. After removal of 4 bases from V and 7 bases from J, the junction retains 13 bases not matched to a gene. Extended through the reference TRBV19 and TRBJ1-5 proteins, this CDR3 yields the full variable domain: DGGITQSPKYLFRKEGQNVTLSCEQNLNHDAMYWYRQDPGQGLRLIYYSQIVNDFQKGDIAEGYSVSREKKESFPLTVTSAQKNPTAFYLCASSTQQGMGGQPQHFGDGTRLSIL.